This T cell receptor (beta chain) was retrieved from a study of Ad26.COV2.S vaccination and SARS-CoV-2 variants. On the study more broadly: Ad26.COV2.S shots went into the muscle once or twice, 56 days apart. The study, taken as a whole, reports: The TCR breadth and depth analyses may have understated or missed part of the total T cell responses.

Sample treatment: roughly 20 received Ad26.COV2.S at low or high dose, single or two shots; 5 received placebo; per-sample allocation not given. All samples were drawn on day 63, counting from the first vaccine or placebo injection. What was given as vaccine was an Ad26 vector encoding Wuhan-strain SARS-CoV-2 spike. Comment on this clone: Antigen unknown.

TCRdb keeps only in-frame clones here, not all; method: immunoSEQ multiplex PCR. Among roughly 700,000 clones listed, about 89% were seen once. From germline, CDR1 is SGHTS and CDR2 YDEGEE. The CDR3 contains 17 residues. Germline trimming cut 3 bases from V and 5 bases from J; bases unmatched to any gene: 10. This chain links TRBV5-8 with TRBJ2-5, with 13 bases lining up with TRBD2. The input for sequencing was peripheral blood, taken in a trial of Ad26.COV2.S vaccine versus placebo. This receptor was taken from a person between 18 and 59 years old who received the Ad26.COV2.S COVID-19 vaccine or a placebo. The CDR3 is CASSSGTSGIMGETQYF. In DNA, the CDR3 is TGTGCCAGCAGCTCCGGGACTAGCGGGATTATGGGGGAGACCCAGTACTTC. The full variable domain, completed using reference TRBV5-8 and TRBJ2-5, is EAGVTQSPTHLIKTRGQQATLRCSPISGHTSVYWYQQALGLGLQFLLWYDEGEERNRGNFPPRFSGRQFPNYSSELNVNALELEDSALYLCASSSGTSGIMGETQYFGPGTRLLVL.